This entry lists 2 T cell receptor beta chains sequenced from one sample in a study of blood T cell repertoires in COVID-19. Libraries were prepared by immunoSEQ multiplex PCR; TCRdb keeps only in-frame clonotypes and omits some of them. This sample carries roughly 120,000 clones, around 83% of them seen once, and the ten largest clones take 7.9%. Input material: peripheral blood. The source of these receptors is an elderly woman with active or convalescent COVID-19.

The chain uses TRBV4-1 and TRBJ1-2; D not resolved. V was clipped by 0 bases and J by 5 bases, with 7 bases between them. CDR1 MGHRA and CDR2 YSYEKL come from the germline V gene. This CDR3 has 13 residues. CDR3 bases: TGCGCCAGCAGCCAAGATCGGTGGTATGGCTACACCTTC. Its translation: CASSQDRWYGYTF.

V is TRBV12-5 and J is TRBJ2-2; 7 bases agree with TRBD1. The V gene's germline CDR1 is LGHNT and CDR2 FRNRAP. Germline trimming cut 10 bases from V and 4 bases from J; bases unmatched to any gene: 6. The CDR3 has 13 residues. CDR3 region: CATKTGLTGELFF. Written as DNA, the CDR3 is TGTGCTACCAAGACAGGGCTCACCGGGGAGCTGTTTTTT.